This T cell receptor beta chain was retrieved from a study of radiotherapy plus CTLA-4 blockade in lung cancer. Findings and caveats of the study: Response, reportedly, was best predicted by interferon-beta along with early blood T cell clone dynamics.

Germline V lookup: CDR1 SGHRS, CDR2 YFSETQ. The trim removed 5 bases at V and 0 bases at J, leaving 10 bases unmatched. The CDR3 extends over 18 amino acids. TCRdb keeps only in-frame clones here, not all; method: immunoSEQ multiplex PCR. The table records about 66,000 clones, around 83% of them present only once. Ipilimumab-mediated CTLA-4 blockade plus focal radiation was given to patients having chemo-refractory metastatic non-small-cell lung cancer. Details on this clone: The antigen is not known.

The TCR originated in a human donor with non-small cell lung cancer who had a partial response to radiotherapy plus ipilimumab. The J gene is TRBJ2-1, the V gene TRBV5-1, with 11 bases matching TRBD2. The source was peripheral blood, collected from a patient treated with radiotherapy plus ipilimumab. This CDR3 reads CASSSLAGGPGSYNEQFF. The CDR3 DNA sequence: TGCGCCAGCAGTTCCTTAGCGGGAGGGCCGGGCTCCTACAATGAGCAGTTCTTC.